Listed below are T cell receptor beta chains from one sample, sequenced in a study of blood T cell repertoires in COVID-19. Method: immunoSEQ multiplex PCR; TCRdb's copy keeps in-frame clones and lacks some. The table lists about 27,000 clones, roughly 80% of them singletons. The sample comprised peripheral blood. The receptors here all came from a man aged 65-85 years with active COVID-19. The CDR3 runs from the conserved cysteine through the conserved F or W. The D gene is left open where the match is weak. The size field is filled for only some rows; it gives once, few, many or a size class.

v_gene	abundance	j_gene	d_gene	CDR3nt	CDR3aa
TRBV29-1	-	TRBJ2-1	TRBD2	TGCAGCGTTGTCGGGAGTTGGGGGGGGTTCTTC	CSVVGSWGGFF
TRBV5-1	-	TRBJ2-1	TRBD2	TGCGCCAGCAGCTTGGTAGGGACTAGCGGGACTAGCTCCTACAATGAGCAGTTCTTC	CASSLVGTSGTSSYNEQFF
TRBV6-1	once	TRBJ2-1	TRBD2	TGTGCCAGCAGTGAGGGGACTAGCGGCCTCAATGAGCAGTTCTTC	CASSEGTSGLNEQFF
TRBV5-6	-	TRBJ2-1	TRBD2	TGTGCCAGCTTCGGGGCACGCACTAGCGGGAACAATGAGCAGTTCTTC	CASFGARTSGNNEQFF
TRBV2	-	TRBJ2-2	TRBD2	TGTGCCAGCAGACCCGGGGTAGCGGGAACCACCGGGGAGCTGTTTTTT	CASRPGVAGTTGELFF
TRBV6-6	-	TRBJ1-1	-	TGTGCCAGCAGTTACTCCGCGGGGGCGGCAGGTCAGGCTTTCTTT	CASSYSAGAAGQAFF
TRBV2	few	TRBJ2-1	-	TGTGCCAGCAGTGAGACAGGCTACAATGAGCAGTTCTTC	CASSETGYNEQFF
TRBV5-1	few	TRBJ1-5	-	TGCGCCAGCAGCGGGTGGGGGGAACAGCCCCAGCATTTT	CASSGWGEQPQHF
TRBV2	-	TRBJ2-2	-	TGTGCCAGCAGTCGGACAGACCGCCTCACCGGGGAGCTGTTTTTT	CASSRTDRLTGELFF
TRBV12-5	few	TRBJ1-1	-	TGTGCTAGTGCCGGGGGAGGAATGAACACTGAAGCTTTCTTT	CASAGGGMNTEAFF
TRBV7-9	-	TRBJ2-5	TRBD2	TGTGCCAGCAGCTTAGTACGGGAGGAAGAGACCCAGTACTTC	CASSLVREEETQYF